This TCR beta chain was sequenced during a study of blood T cell repertoires in COVID-19. Overall study context: From the United States, Italy and Spain came samples of acute and convalescent COVID-19. The cDNA or gDNA used as material had been derived from T cells, B-cell-depleted T cells, or PBMCs.

Original processing notes: Quantification of nucleated cells was approximated via reference gene primer amplification. Libraries were prepared by immunoSEQ multiplex PCR; TCRdb keeps only in-frame clonotypes and omits some of them. V, J and clone size reflect that table, while D and trimming were determined from the DNA. The data contain some 100,000 clones, roughly 70% of them seen just once; the ten biggest clones take up approximately 4.1%. Seattle's cohort entered during active infection and was followed longitudinally. The length of the CDR3 is 15 residues. The V segment lost 2 bases and the J segment 3 bases; nucleotides outside the gene matches: 5. Germline lookup yields CDR1 SGHTA and CDR2 FQGNSA.

This chain connects TRBV7-2 to TRBJ2-7, with 9 nucleotides matching TRBD1. Sequencing input: peripheral blood. The receptor was isolated from a man between 65 and 79 years old with COVID-19, enrolled during active disease. The CDR3 coding sequence is TGTGCCAGCAGCTTAACCCCGGGACAGGGCTACGAGCAGTACTTC. This sequence encodes CASSLTPGQGYEQYF.